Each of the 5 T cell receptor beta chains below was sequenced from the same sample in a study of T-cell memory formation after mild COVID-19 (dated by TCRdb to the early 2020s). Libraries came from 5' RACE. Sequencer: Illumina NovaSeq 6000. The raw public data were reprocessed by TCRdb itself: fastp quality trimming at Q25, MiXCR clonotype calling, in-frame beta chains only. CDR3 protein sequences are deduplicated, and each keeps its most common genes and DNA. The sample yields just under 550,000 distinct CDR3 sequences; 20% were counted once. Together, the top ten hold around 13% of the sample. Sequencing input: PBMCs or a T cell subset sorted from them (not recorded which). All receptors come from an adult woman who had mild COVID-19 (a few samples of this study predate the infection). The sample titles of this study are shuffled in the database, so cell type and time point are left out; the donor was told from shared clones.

CDR3 DNA: TGCAGCGTCCAACGGGCTAGCGGGGGGACAAGAGATACGCAGTATTTT. Its protein is CSVQRASGGTRDTQYF. The V and J genes are TRBV29-1 and TRBJ2-3; TRBD2 aligns across 11 bases. CDR1 and CDR2 from the germline V gene are SQVTM and ANQGSEA. The CDR3 consists of 16 residues. V was clipped by 6 bases and J by 5 bases; unmatched bases: 13.

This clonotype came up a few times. The CDR3 loop reads CASSKGVRAGELFF. CDR3 bases: TGTGCCAGCAGTAAGGGGGTTCGCGCCGGGGAGCTGTTTTTT. The V and J genes are TRBV6-5 and TRBJ2-2, with a possible D match to TRBD1 (6 bases). This CDR3 region has 14 residues. CDR1 and CDR2 (germline): MNHEY, SVGAGI. The ends were cut back, 5 bases at V and 6 bases at J, with 13 bases in the middle.

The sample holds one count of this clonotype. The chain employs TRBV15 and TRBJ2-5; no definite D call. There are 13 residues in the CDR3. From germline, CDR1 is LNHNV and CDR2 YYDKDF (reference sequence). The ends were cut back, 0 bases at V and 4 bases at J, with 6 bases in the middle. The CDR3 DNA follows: TGTGCCACCAGCAGAGATTTGCTAGAGACCCAGTACTTC. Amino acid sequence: CATSRDLLETQYF.

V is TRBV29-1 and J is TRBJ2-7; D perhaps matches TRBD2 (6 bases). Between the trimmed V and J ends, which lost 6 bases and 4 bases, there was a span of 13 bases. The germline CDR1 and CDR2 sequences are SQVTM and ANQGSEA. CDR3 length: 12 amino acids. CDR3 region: CSVVGGPYEQYF. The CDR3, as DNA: TGCAGCGTCGTGGGGGGACCTTACGAGCAGTACTTC.

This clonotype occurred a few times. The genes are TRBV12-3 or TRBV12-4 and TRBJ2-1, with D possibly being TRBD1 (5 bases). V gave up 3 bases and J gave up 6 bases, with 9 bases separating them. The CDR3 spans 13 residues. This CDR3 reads CASSFARANEQFF. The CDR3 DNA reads TGTGCCAGCAGTTTCGCCAGGGCCAATGAGCAGTTCTTC.